This T cell receptor beta chain came from a study of blood T cell repertoires in COVID-19. On the study more broadly: PBMCs, B-cell-depleted T cells, or T cells provided the cDNA or gDNA that made up the material.

Participants had their cohort set by participant-reported clinical history. Either two negative PCRs, clearance, or symptom resolution qualified Cohort 3 donors as recovered. Authors' data handling: How many nucleated cells were present was estimated from reference gene primer amplification. The assay was immunoSEQ multiplex PCR, and TCRdb's table has in-frame clones only and misses some. V and J calls and clone size are given by that table; D and trimming were obtained from the DNA. In the table there are roughly 250,000 clones, around 91% of which are singletons. Sequenced: PBMCs or T cells enriched from blood (not recorded which). This sequence was found in a woman aged 18-30 years who had recovered from COVID-19.

The CDR3, as DNA: TGTGCCAGCAGGACCGCCGGGACTCCATACAATGAGCAGTTCTTC. It is translated as CASRTAGTPYNEQFF. V is TRBV25-1 and J is TRBJ2-1; the D gene is possibly TRBD2 (6 bases). Trimming pared 6 bases from V and 4 bases from J, leaving 16 bases between. Germline V gene lookup returns CDR1 MGHDK and CDR2 SYGVNS. The CDR3 sequence is 15 residues long. The entire variable domain, with the rest obtained from reference TRBV25-1 and TRBJ2-1, is as follows: EADIYQTPRYLVIGTGKKITLECSQTMGHDKMYWYQQDPGMELHLIHYSYGVNSTEKGDLSSESTVSRIRTEHFPLTLESARPSHTSQYLCASRTAGTPYNEQFFGPGTRLTVL.